This T cell receptor (beta chain) was captured by sequencing in a study of blood T cell repertoires in COVID-19. Looking at the study overall: PBMCs, B-cell-depleted T cells, or T cells were the source of the cDNA or gDNA that made up the material.

Measured with immunoSEQ multiplex PCR; TCRdb has only the in-frame clones, and not every one. Seen here are 250,000 to 300,000 clones, 70% to 90% observed once, and the top ten hold around 3.6%. Trimming cost V 5 bases and J 0 bases; bases outside gene matches: 7. CDR3 length equals 15 residues. Germline-derived CDR1 and CDR2 are MNHEY and SMNVEV (reference sequence). Sequencing was performed on peripheral blood. This chain connects TRBV27 to TRBJ2-7; 7 bases fit TRBD1. This receptor was obtained from a man between 18 and 35 years old with active or convalescent COVID-19. CDR3 sequence reads: CASSVGTESSYEQYF. In DNA, the CDR3 is TGTGCCAGCAGTGTCGGGACAGAGAGCTCCTACGAGCAGTACTTC.